This TCR beta chain was captured by sequencing in a study of OX40 agonist ivuxolimab in advanced cancers. Study-wide findings and caveats: Compared with others, partial responders at 0.1-3.0 mg/kg displayed clonal expansion among the lowest. Also present in some nonresponders was a low level of normalized T-cell clonal expansion. Mean expanded clone counts were higher in CD8+ than CD4+ T cells.

Any history of autoimmune disease or systemic immunosuppression disqualified patients. Assay used: immunoSEQ multiplex PCR; TCRdb lists only in-frame clones, some missing. The table includes 60,000 or so clones, almost 90% detected once. This clone was counted a single time. What it binds is not known. Germline CDR1 and CDR2: MNHEY and SMNVEV (reference sequence). J lost 4 bases, V lost 5 bases, and 4 bases had no gene match. The CDR3 covers 16 residues. This TCR derives from an adult with an advanced solid tumor such as melanoma, head and neck, liver or kidney cancer. The material was CD4+ or CD8+ T cells sorted from blood, obtained in a trial of the OX40 agonist ivuxolimab. The rearrangement links TRBV27 to TRBJ2-2; the match to TRBD2 covers 13 bases. Written as DNA, the CDR3 is TGTGCCAGCAGTCGGACTAGCGGGGGCCCCACCGGGGAGCTGTTTTTT. Protein: CASSRTSGGPTGELFF.